The sequence of this TCR beta chain was determined in a study of Tregs in tolerant kidney transplant recipients. Overall study context: The nonmyeloablative bone marrow transplants came from related graft donors, with transient mixed chimerism.

Unstimulated Tregs (CD4+CD25+CD127-) and CD4+CD25- non-Tregs were sorted from PBMCs. Notes on the study in general: Biological reproducibility was not directly addressed in this study. Donor-specific Treg expansion exceeded global Treg expansion in tolerant patients, suggesting antigen drive.

Data came from immunoSEQ multiplex PCR; TCRdb stores just in-frame clones and leaves some out. The sample's table shows approximately 52,000 clones. Trimming shortened V by 7 bases and J by 5 bases, and 11 bases separated the two germline ends. The germline CDR1 and CDR2 sequences are SNHLY and FYNNEI. The CDR3 length is 13 residues. Remarks on this clone: The antigen is undetermined. The observed sequence ends 3 residues before the CDR3 terminus, with the missing tail filled in from the germline J gene.

This material consisted of CD4+ T cells from blood, taken before the transplant. The clonotype comes from a human donor who received a combined kidney and bone marrow transplant. The J gene is TRBJ1-4, the V gene TRBV2; D is uncertain. The DNA read from the CDR3 is TGTGCCAGCACTCAGGAGTCCAATGAAAAA. Encoded protein: CASTQESNEK. The full CDR3 reads CASTQESNEKLFF.